The 26 T cell receptor beta chains reported below all come from one sample, sequenced in a study of beta chain features in type 1 diabetes. What was sequenced were expressed TCRB transcripts, since all of the isolated RNA had been reverse transcribed. Clones were read by immunoSEQ multiplex PCR, and TCRdb kept only the in-frame ones, dropping some. The sample records about 130,000 clones, 9.2% being singletons. The sample was central memory CD4+ T cells from blood. These receptors originate from a man aged 18 to 29 in good health.

This clone was counted only a few times. V gene TRBV7-9 combines with J gene TRBJ2-7; the D is unclear. V lost 1 base and J lost 3, with 10 bases in between. The CDR3 runs to 14 residues. Germline-derived CDR1 and CDR2 are SEHNR and FQNEAQ (reference sequence). DNA for the CDR3: TGTGCCAGCAGCTTAGGAGGTGCACACTACGAGCAGTACTTC. Encoded protein: CASSLGGAHYEQYF.

This clone was detected only a few times. Other DNA sequences within the sample encode an identical CDR3. The J gene is TRBJ2-5, the V gene TRBV5-1, with TRBD1 identical over 7 bases. CDR1 is SGHRS and CDR2 is YFSETQ in the germline V gene. With V trimmed by 0 bases and J by 4 bases, 0 bases remained unmatched. This CDR3 is built from 13 residues. The CDR3 loop reads CASSLAGGETQYF. The CDR3 DNA reads as TGCGCCAGCAGCTTGGCAGGGGGAGAGACCCAGTACTTC.

This chain uses TRBV5-1 with TRBJ2-3; 10 bases line up with TRBD2. Germline loops: CDR1 SGHRS, CDR2 YFSETQ. V gave up 5 bases and J gave up 1 base; unmatched junction bases: 4. The CDR3 contains 15 residues. The CDR3 is CASRLAGIGTDTQYF. CDR3 DNA sequence: TGCGCCAGCAGACTAGCGGGGATCGGCACAGATACGCAGTATTTT.

The chain is built from TRBV5-1 and TRBJ1-6, with 7 positions matching TRBD1. The V gene's germline CDR1 is SGHRS and CDR2 YFSETQ. CDR3 length: 15 residues. The V segment lost 0 bases and the J segment 7 bases; nucleotides outside the gene matches: 4. The CDR3 spells CASSLEGQQNSPLHF. CDR3 nucleotide sequence: TGCGCCAGCAGCTTGGAGGGACAGCAGAATTCACCCCTCCACTTT.

This clone showed up just a few times. In DNA form, the CDR3 reads TGTGCCAGCAGCCCACGAGTGCCGGGTTACAATGAGCAGTTCTTC. Protein sequence: CASSPRVPGYNEQFF. The chain recombines TRBV7-2 with TRBJ2-1; D remains unclear. The CDR3 contains 15 residues. Germline CDR1 and CDR2: SGHTA and FQGNSA. The V end was cut by 5 bases, the J end by 4 bases, with 15 bases between.

The chain has TRBV6-6 and TRBJ1-5; D unresolved. Trimming took 6 bases from V and 6 from J, leaving 9 bases between them. Germline V gene lookup returns CDR1 MNHNY and CDR2 SVGAGI (reference sequence). CDR3 length equals 12 residues. This chain's CDR3 is CASSHQFQPQHF. The CDR3 DNA sequence: TGTGCCAGCAGCCATCAGTTTCAGCCCCAGCATTTT.

This chain uses TRBV18 with TRBJ2-6; TRBD1 agrees at 9 bases. The germline V gene has CDR1 KGHSH and CDR2 LQKENI. V lost 3 bases, J lost 0 bases, and 3 bases stayed unmatched. This CDR3 region has 17 residues. The DNA for the CDR3 is TGTGCCAGCTCACCCGGGACAGGGATCTCTGGGGCCAACGTCCTGACTTTC. Residues: CASSPGTGISGANVLTF.

This clone has only a few counts. The J gene is TRBJ2-7, the V gene TRBV7-9; a possible D gene is TRBD1 (7 bases). Trimming took off 1 base at V and 1 base at J, with 14 bases between the two ends. Germline V lookup: CDR1 SEHNR, CDR2 FQNEAQ (reference sequence). CDR3 size: 16 residues. Here the CDR3 DNA reads TGTGCCAGCAGCTTAGGTCTACAGGGGACTTCCTACGAGCAGTACTTC. Its protein is CASSLGLQGTSYEQYF.

This clone was counted many times. The chain carries TRBV14 and TRBJ2-3; 11 positions match TRBD2. V lost 6 bases and J lost 8; bases outside the gene matches: 13. Per the germline V gene, CDR1 is SGHDN and CDR2 is FVKESK. The CDR3 covers 16 residues. In nucleotides, the CDR3 is TGTGCCAGCAGGCCTTCTAGCGGGGGGCGGCTAGGTACGCAGTATTTT. It encodes CASRPSSGGRLGTQYF.

This clone was seen a few times. The genes are TRBV2 and TRBJ2-1; D not certain. Germline V lookup: CDR1 SNHLY, CDR2 FYNNEI. The CDR3 length is 13 residues. V lost 5 bases and J 5 bases, leaving 10 bases between the germline ends. The CDR3: CASSNQAHNEQFF. In DNA, the CDR3 is TGTGCCAGCAGTAATCAGGCCCACAATGAGCAGTTCTTC.

This clone has only a few counts. This sequence joins TRBV2 and TRBJ2-6; 7 positions agree with TRBD1. Germline-derived CDR1 and CDR2 are SNHLY and FYNNEI. The CDR3 loop spans 14 amino acids. The V and J ends lost 8 bases and 2 bases, in that order; junction bases with no gene match: 3. The CDR3 nucleotides are TGTGCCAGCCAGACAGGGACTGGGGCCAACGTCCTGACTTTC. It yields the protein CASQTGTGANVLTF. Supplemented by reference TRBV2 and TRBJ2-6, the full variable domain reads EPEVTQTPSHQVTQMGQEVILRCVPISNHLYFYWYRQILGQKVEFLVSFYNNEISEKSEIFDDQFSVERPDGSNFTLKIRSTKLEDSAMYFCASQTGTGANVLTFGAGSRLTVL.

The V call is TRBV7-2, the J call TRBJ2-1, with 12 bases that match TRBD2. From germline, CDR1 is SGHTA and CDR2 FQGNSA. This CDR3 is built from 17 residues. J gave up 4 bases and V 5 bases, and 9 bases lay outside the gene matches. CDR3 nucleotides: TGTGCCAGCAGCCGTTCGGCTAGCGGGGGGGCGTACAATGAGCAGTTCTTC. Translating it yields CASSRSASGGAYNEQFF.

The rearrangement links TRBV7-3 to TRBJ2-5, with 8 nucleotides matching TRBD1. CDR3 length equals 15 residues. Germline V lookup: CDR1 SGHTA, CDR2 FQGTGA. The V gene end was trimmed by 1 base and the J gene end by 3 bases; junction bases not matched to a gene: 4. CDR3 in DNA: TGTGCCAGCAGCTTAATGGGGACAGGCAAAGAGACCCAGTACTTC. Translating gives CASSLMGTGKETQYF.

This clone was seen a few times. The chain joins TRBV5-1 to TRBJ1-5; possibly TRBD1 for D (5 bases). Germline CDR1 SGHRS, CDR2 YFSETQ. Trimming took 0 bases from V and 6 from J, leaving 7 bases between them. This CDR3 is 13 amino acids long. The CDR3 spells CASSLVGGQPQHF. In nucleotides, the CDR3 is TGCGCCAGCAGCTTGGTGGGGGGTCAGCCCCAGCATTTT. The whole variable domain, filled in from reference TRBV5-1 and TRBJ1-5, reads KAGVTQTPRYLIKTRGQQVTLSCSPISGHRSVSWYQQTPGQGLQFLFEYFSETQRNKGNFPGRFSGRQFSNSRSEMNVSTLELGDSALYLCASSLVGGQPQHFGDGTRLSIL.

The table lists this clone with a few counts. The chain links TRBV15 to TRBJ1-6; the D gene is possibly TRBD1 (5 bases). The CDR3 runs to 15 residues. Trimming pared 1 base from V and 10 bases from J, leaving 14 bases between. The germline gives CDR1 LNHNV, CDR2 YYDKDF (reference sequence). The CDR3 protein is CATSRGGRVGSPLHF. The CDR3 DNA reads TGTGCCACCAGCAGAGGCGGCAGGGTTGGCTCACCCCTCCACTTT. Looking up the rest from reference TRBV15 and TRBJ1-6 gives the full variable domain: DAMVIQNPRYQVTQFGKPVTLSCSQTLNHNVMYWYQQKSSQAPKLLFHYYDKDFNNEADTPDNFQSRRPNTSFCFLDIRSPGLGDTAMYLCATSRGGRVGSPLHFGNGTRLTVT.

This clone was seen a handful of times. This chain connects TRBV7-8 to TRBJ2-2; 7 nucleotides match TRBD1. J lost 5 bases, V lost 1 base, and 4 bases had no gene match. Per germline, CDR1 SGHVS and CDR2 FQNEAQ. The CDR3 totals 15 residues. CDR3 in DNA: TGTGCCAGCAGCTTAGGAGGGGGCGGGACCGGGGAGCTGTTTTTT. Translated: CASSLGGGGTGELFF.

The chain carries TRBV18 and TRBJ1-5; possibly TRBD1 for D (6 bases). The CDR3 sequence is 15 residues long. Trimming took off 2 bases at V and 6 bases at J, with 14 bases between the two ends. Germline CDR1 reads KGHSH; CDR2 reads LQKENI. The chain's CDR3 is CASSPTEGGGQPQHF. Here the CDR3 DNA reads TGTGCCAGCTCACCAACAGAGGGGGGGGGTCAGCCCCAGCATTTT.

Only a few counts were recorded for this clone. The rearrangement links TRBV19 to TRBJ2-5; a possible D gene is TRBD1 (6 bases). From germline, CDR1 is LNHDA and CDR2 SQIVND (reference sequence). This CDR3 comprises 13 residues. Trimming pared 7 bases from V and 5 bases from J, leaving 14 bases between. CDR3 in DNA: TGTGCCAGTACCCAACAGGGATGGGAGACCCAGTACTTC. This encodes CASTQQGWETQYF.

This clone was counted only a few times. The J gene is TRBJ1-5, the V gene TRBV30; D not resolved. Germline V CDR1 and CDR2: GTSNPN, SVGIG (reference sequence). Trimming shortened V by 1 base and J by 6 bases, and 13 bases separated the two germline ends. This CDR3 has 14 residues. The DNA of the CDR3 is TGTGCCTGGAGTGGACCCCAGGCCGGTCAGCCCCAGCATTTT. Protein: CAWSGPQAGQPQHF. Using reference TRBV30 and TRBJ1-5 for the parts outside the CDR3, the full variable domain is SQTIHQWPATLVQPVGSPLSLECTVEGTSNPNLYWYRQAAGRGLQLLFYSVGIGQISSEVPQNLSASRPQDRQFILSSKKLLLSDSGFYLCAWSGPQAGQPQHFGDGTRLSIL.

The rearrangement links TRBV9 to TRBJ2-3; 7 bases are shared with TRBD2. The CDR3 sequence is 17 residues long. V was clipped by 0 bases and J by 0 bases; unmatched bases: 7. CDR1 SGDLS and CDR2 YYNGEE come from the germline V gene. The CDR3 DNA reads as TGTGCCAGCAGCGTAGGGTGGGGACTACAAAGCACAGATACGCAGTATTTT. This gives the protein CASSVGWGLQSTDTQYF. The full variable domain, completed using reference TRBV9 and TRBJ2-3, is DSGVTQTPKHLITATGQRVTLRCSPRSGDLSVYWYQQSLDQGLQFLIQYYNGEERAKGNILERFSAQQFPDLHSELNLSSLELGDSALYFCASSVGWGLQSTDTQYFGPGTRLTVL.

This clone occurred a few times. The rearrangement joins TRBV11-2 to TRBJ2-7; D is ambiguous. Trimming left V 3 bases short and J 0 bases short, with 9 bases between. Germline loops: CDR1 SGHAT, CDR2 FQNNGV. The CDR3 consists of 14 residues. The CDR3 is CASSFSLVSYEQYF. The CDR3 nucleotides are TGTGCCAGCAGCTTTTCTCTAGTCTCCTACGAGCAGTACTTC.

This clone was found many times. This chain joins TRBV2 and TRBJ1-4, with 8 bases lining up with TRBD1. The CDR3 runs to 13 residues. Germline trimming cut 6 bases from V and 5 bases from J; bases unmatched to any gene: 2. From germline, CDR1 is SNHLY and CDR2 FYNNEI. The CDR3 DNA reads TGTGCCAGCAGGACAGGGGAGAATGAAAAACTGTTTTTT. Amino acid sequence: CASRTGENEKLFF.

This clone was seen more than once but under ten times. This chain links TRBV7-8 with TRBJ2-7; 9 positions agree with TRBD1. There are 14 residues in the CDR3. Germline V gene lookup returns CDR1 SGHVS and CDR2 FQNEAQ. V lost 4 bases, J lost 3 bases, and 4 bases stayed unmatched. CDR3 DNA sequence: TGTGCCAGCAGCTCAACAGGGGGCGGCTACGAGCAGTACTTC. This translates into CASSSTGGGYEQYF.

This clone appeared a few times. The chain has TRBV5-4 and TRBJ1-6, with no clear D. The germline CDR1 and CDR2 sequences are SGHNT and YYREEE (reference sequence). V shed 7 bases and J shed 6 bases, with 14 bases lying between them. This CDR3 comprises 14 residues. The CDR3 coding sequence is TGTGCCAGCCACCCCCCTGGGAGTAATTCACCCCTCCACTTT. This gives the protein CASHPPGSNSPLHF.

J is TRBJ2-7 and V is TRBV7-9, with 8 positions matching TRBD1. The CDR3 extends over 13 amino acids. The V gene's germline CDR1 is SEHNR and CDR2 FQNEAQ (reference sequence). Germline trimming cut 3 bases from V and 4 bases from J; bases unmatched to any gene: 2. This chain's CDR3 is CASSLDRVYEQYF. The CDR3 DNA follows: TGTGCCAGCAGCTTGGACAGGGTTTACGAGCAGTACTTC.

In its sample, this clone was seen a few times. J is TRBJ2-3 and V is TRBV20-1; possibly TRBD2 for D (6 bases). Germline CDR1 DFQATT, CDR2 SNEGSKA (reference sequence). This CDR3 is 11 amino acids long. The DNA of the CDR3 is TGCATGGGGGAGGACACAGATACGCAGTATTTT. Its translation: CMGEDTDTQYF.